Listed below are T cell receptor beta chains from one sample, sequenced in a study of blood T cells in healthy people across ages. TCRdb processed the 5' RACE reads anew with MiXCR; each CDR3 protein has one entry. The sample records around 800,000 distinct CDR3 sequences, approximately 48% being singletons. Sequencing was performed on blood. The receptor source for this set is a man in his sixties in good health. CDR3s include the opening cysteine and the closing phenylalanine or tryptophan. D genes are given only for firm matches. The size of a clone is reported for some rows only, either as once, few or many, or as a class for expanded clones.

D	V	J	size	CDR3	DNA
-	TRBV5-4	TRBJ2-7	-	CASSFSALGIYEQYF	TGTGCCAGCAGCTTCTCGGCCCTCGGAATCTACGAGCAGTACTTC
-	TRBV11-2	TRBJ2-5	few	CASSLRGDTPREQYF	TGTGCCAGCAGCTTAAGGGGGGACACCCCTCGGGAGCAGTACTTC
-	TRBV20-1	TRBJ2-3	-	CSAGPSDTQYF	TGCAGTGCTGGCCCTTCGGATACGCAGTATTTT
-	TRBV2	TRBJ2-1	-	CASRDPQIKQFF	TGTGCCAGCAGGGACCCTCAGATTAAGCAGTTCTTC
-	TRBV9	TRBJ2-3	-	CASSVATRDTQYF	TGTGCCAGCAGCGTAGCTACCCGAGATACGCAGTATTTT
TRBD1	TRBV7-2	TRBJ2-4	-	CASSLDRQGIQYF	TGTGCCAGCAGCTTAGATCGACAGGGGATTCAGTACTTC
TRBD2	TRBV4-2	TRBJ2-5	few	CASSQLAGGRFETQYF	TGTGCCAGCAGCCAACTAGCGGGGGGCAGGTTTGAGACCCAGTACTTC
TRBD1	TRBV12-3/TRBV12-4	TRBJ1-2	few	CASAGQGGYGYTF	TGTGCCAGCGCGGGACAGGGAGGCTATGGCTACACCTTC
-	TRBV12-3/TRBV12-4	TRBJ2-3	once	CASSSPRRGGADTEYF	TGTGCCAGCAGCTCACCCCGGAGAGGCGGCGCAGATACGGAGTATTTT
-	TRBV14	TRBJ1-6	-	CASSQFGTPNSPLHF	TGTGCCAGCAGCCAATTCGGGACGCCGAATTCACCCCTCCACTTT
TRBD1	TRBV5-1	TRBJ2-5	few	CASSSGTEQETQYF	TGCGCCAGCAGCTCGGGGACAGAACAAGAGACCCAGTACTTC
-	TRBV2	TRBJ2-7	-	CASSGVSDEQYF	TGTGCCAGCAGTGGGGTCAGTGACGAGCAGTACTTC
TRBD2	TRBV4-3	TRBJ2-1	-	CASSQDLKRGVYNEQFF	TGCGCCAGCAGCCAAGATCTGAAGCGGGGGGTATACAATGAGCAGTTCTTC
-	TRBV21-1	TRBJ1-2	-	CASSILTGTAPFYYGYTF	TGTGCCAGCAGCATCCTTACGGGGACAGCTCCATTTTATTATGGCTACACCTTC
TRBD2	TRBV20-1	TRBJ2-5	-	CSARDWTSGETQYF	TGCAGTGCTAGAGATTGGACTAGCGGGGAGACCCAGTACTTC
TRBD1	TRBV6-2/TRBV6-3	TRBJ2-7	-	CASSWTGGEKGEQYF	TGTGCCAGCAGCTGGACAGGGGGCGAAAAAGGCGAGCAGTACTTC
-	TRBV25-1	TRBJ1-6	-	CASSGYSALHF	TGTGCCAGCTCTGGGTATTCGGCCCTCCACTTT
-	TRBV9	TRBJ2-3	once	CASSGRPGTDTQYF	TGTGCCAGCAGCGGCCGCCCAGGGACAGATACGCAGTATTTT
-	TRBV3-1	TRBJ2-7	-	CASSRALLSGLGSYEQYF	TGTGCCAGCAGCCGCGCCCTCCTCTCAGGGCTTGGATCCTACGAGCAGTACTTC
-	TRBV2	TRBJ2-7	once	CASSSGSGREQYF	TGTGCCAGCAGTTCAGGCTCCGGTCGGGAGCAGTACTTC
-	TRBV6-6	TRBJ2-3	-	CASSYQRGPQDTQYF	TGTGCCAGCAGTTACCAGAGGGGTCCACAAGATACGCAGTATTTT
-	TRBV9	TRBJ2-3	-	CASSVGVEDTQYF	TGTGCCAGCAGCGTAGGGGTGGAGGATACGCAGTATTTT
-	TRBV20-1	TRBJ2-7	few	CSARDRATDEQYF	TGCAGTGCTAGAGACAGGGCGACCGACGAGCAGTACTTC
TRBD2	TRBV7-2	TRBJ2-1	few	CASSLTPLAGAVYNEQFF	TGTGCCAGCAGCTTAACTCCTCTAGCGGGGGCCGTCTACAATGAGCAGTTCTTC
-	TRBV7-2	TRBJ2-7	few	CASSRGPPSYEQYF	TGTGCCAGCAGCCGGGGGCCACCGTCCTACGAGCAGTACTTC
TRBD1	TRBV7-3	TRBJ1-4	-	CASSPGTGGFNEKLFF	TGTGCCAGCAGCCCCGGGACAGGGGGATTCAATGAAAAACTGTTTTTT
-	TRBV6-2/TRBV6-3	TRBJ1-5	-	CASRAGGGPQHF	TGTGCCAGCAGAGCAGGTGGGGGTCCTCAGCATTTT
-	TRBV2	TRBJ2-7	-	CASSDLNYEQYF	TGTGCCAGCAGTGACCTGAACTACGAGCAGTACTTC
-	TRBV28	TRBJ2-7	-	CASSLASKQGLEQYF	TGTGCCAGCAGTTTAGCTTCAAAACAGGGTCTCGAGCAGTACTTC
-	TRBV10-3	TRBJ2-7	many	CAIRSNGPIYEQYF	TGTGCCATCAGAAGCAATGGGCCAATATACGAGCAGTACTTC
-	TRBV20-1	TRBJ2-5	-	CSGSDQETQYF	TGCAGTGGTTCAGATCAAGAGACCCAGTACTTC
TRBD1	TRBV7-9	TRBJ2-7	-	CASSPRGTGIHEQYF	TGTGCCAGCAGCCCCCGGGGGACAGGGATCCACGAGCAGTACTTC
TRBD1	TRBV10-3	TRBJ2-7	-	CAIRPGTGSYEQYF	TGTGCCATCAGACCCGGGACAGGGAGTTACGAGCAGTACTTC
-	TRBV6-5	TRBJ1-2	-	CASSYSRYIKYGYTF	TGTGCCAGTAGTTACTCGAGGTACATTAAGTATGGCTACACCTTC
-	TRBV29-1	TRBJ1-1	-	CSVGPGWNTEAFF	TGCAGCGTTGGCCCTGGGTGGAACACTGAAGCTTTCTTT
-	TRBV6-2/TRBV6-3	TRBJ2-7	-	CASSYSRRTEQYF	TGTGCCAGCAGTTACTCGAGACGGACCGAGCAGTACTTC
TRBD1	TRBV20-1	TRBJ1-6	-	CSARHLMGTGRSPLHF	TGCAGTGCTAGACACCTGATGGGGACAGGGAGGTCACCCCTCCACTTT
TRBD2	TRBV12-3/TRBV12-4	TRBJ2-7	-	CASSLEGRVSYEQYF	TGTGCCAGCAGTTTAGAGGGGAGGGTGTCCTACGAGCAGTACTTC
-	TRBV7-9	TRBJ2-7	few	CASSQQAPYEQYF	TGTGCCAGCAGTCAACAGGCCCCCTACGAGCAGTACTTC
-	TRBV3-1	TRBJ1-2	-	CASSQRVFNYGYTF	TGTGCCAGCAGCCAACGGGTCTTTAACTATGGCTACACCTTC
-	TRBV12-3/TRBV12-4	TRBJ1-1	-	CACSVWTGNTEAFF	TGTGCCTGCAGTGTGTGGACGGGGAACACTGAAGCTTTCTTT
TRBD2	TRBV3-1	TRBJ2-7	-	CASRRGGSQHEQYF	TGTGCCAGCCGGCGGGGGGGGAGTCAGCACGAGCAGTACTTC
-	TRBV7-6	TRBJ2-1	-	CASSLAGGPQFF	TGTGCCAGCAGCTTAGCGGGGGGGCCTCAGTTCTTC
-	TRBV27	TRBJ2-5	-	CAVGGGNHEQYF	TGTGCCGTAGGGGGAGGGAACCATGAGCAGTACTTC
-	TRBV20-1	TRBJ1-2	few	CSARPRGYGYTF	TGCAGTGCCAGGCCCAGGGGCTATGGCTACACCTTC
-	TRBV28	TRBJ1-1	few	CASTPKWNTEAFF	TGTGCCAGCACCCCTAAGTGGAACACTGAAGCTTTCTTT
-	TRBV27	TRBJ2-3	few	CASSPIGRTDTQYF	TGTGCCAGCAGTCCGATTGGACGAACAGATACGCAGTATTTT
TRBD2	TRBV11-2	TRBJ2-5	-	CASSFASGGETQYF	TGTGCCAGCAGCTTTGCTAGCGGGGGTGAGACCCAGTACTTC
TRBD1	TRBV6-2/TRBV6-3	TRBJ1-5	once	CASSPGTGVRPQHF	TGTGCCAGCAGTCCCGGGACAGGGGTGCGGCCCCAGCATTTT
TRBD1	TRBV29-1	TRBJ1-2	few	CSANRGRGYGYTF	TGCAGCGCTAACAGGGGACGGGGCTATGGCTACACCTTC
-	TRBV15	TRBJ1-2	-	CATSKSGGTLQKAPYGYTF	TGTGCCACCAGCAAATCAGGAGGGACTCTCCAAAAAGCCCCTTATGGCTACACCTTC
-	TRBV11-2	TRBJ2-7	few	CASSLTRSFSYEQYF	TGTGCCAGCAGCTTAACTAGAAGTTTTAGCTACGAGCAGTACTTC
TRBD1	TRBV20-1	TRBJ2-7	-	CSARSGTGGNEQYF	TGCAGTGCTAGATCCGGGACAGGGGGAAACGAGCAGTACTTC
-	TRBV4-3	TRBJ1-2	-	CASSQGLNAYGYTF	TGCGCCAGCAGCCAAGGACTGAATGCCTATGGCTACACCTTC
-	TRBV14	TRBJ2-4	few	CASSTGWGKNIQYF	TGTGCCAGCAGCACCGGATGGGGCAAAAACATTCAGTACTTC
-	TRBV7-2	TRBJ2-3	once	CASSLGWQYSTDTQYF	TGTGCCAGCAGCTTAGGGTGGCAATACAGCACAGATACGCAGTATTTT
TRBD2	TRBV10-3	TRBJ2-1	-	CAISVVTRGPRLAGERYYNEQFF	TGTGCCATCAGTGTCGTTACGAGGGGTCCCCGACTAGCGGGAGAAAGATACTACAATGAGCAGTTCTTC